Detailed here is one TCR beta chain. The antigen remains undetermined. This entry is derived from a study of OX40 agonist ivuxolimab in advanced cancers. Libraries were prepared by immunoSEQ multiplex PCR; TCRdb keeps only in-frame clonotypes and omits some of them. This table holds roughly 46,000 clones, 82% found once. Study observations and caveats: Clonal expansion from baseline to week 6 occurred in both CD4+ and CD8+ T cells.

Germline values: CDR1 LNHDA, CDR2 SQIVND (reference sequence). This CDR3 contains 15 residues. V dropped 5 bases and J dropped 3; count of bases not matched to a gene: 7. The sequencing used CD4+ or CD8+ T cells sorted from blood, collected in a trial of the OX40 agonist ivuxolimab. The receptor was derived from an adult with an advanced solid tumor such as melanoma, head and neck, liver or kidney cancer. The V call is TRBV19, the J call TRBJ2-7; 10 nucleotides line up with TRBD2. The CDR3 bases are TGTGCCAGTAGTCTTCTAGCGGGGGCCCTCTACGAGCAGTACTTC. Translation gives CASSLLAGALYEQYF.